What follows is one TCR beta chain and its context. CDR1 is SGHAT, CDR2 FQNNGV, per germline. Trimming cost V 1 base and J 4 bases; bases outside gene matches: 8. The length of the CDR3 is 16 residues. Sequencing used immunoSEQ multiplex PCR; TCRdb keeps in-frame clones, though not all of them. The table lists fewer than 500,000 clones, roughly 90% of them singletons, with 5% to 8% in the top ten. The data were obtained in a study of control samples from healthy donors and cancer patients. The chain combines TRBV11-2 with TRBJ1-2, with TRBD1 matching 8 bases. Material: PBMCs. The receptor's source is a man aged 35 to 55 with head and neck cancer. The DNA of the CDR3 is TGTGCCAGCAGCTTAGGGACAGGGAGTACGAGCTATGGCTACACCTTC. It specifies CASSLGTGSTSYGYTF.